These 20 T cell receptor beta chains were sequenced from one sample in a study of OX40 agonist ivuxolimab in advanced cancers. The table came from immunoSEQ multiplex PCR; TCRdb's copy has only in-frame clones and leaves some out. The profile shows about 46,000 clones, around 90% of them singletons. The material was CD4+ or CD8+ T cells sorted from blood, obtained in a trial of the OX40 agonist ivuxolimab. The receptors were gathered from an adult with an advanced solid tumor such as melanoma, head and neck, liver or kidney cancer.

The chain couples TRBV27 to TRBJ2-7, with unresolved D. Trimming removed 5 bases at V and 3 bases at J, with 11 bases between. The CDR3 consists of 13 residues. The germline V gene has CDR1 MNHEY and CDR2 SMNVEV (reference sequence). CDR3 loop: CASSPQADYEQYF. The DNA for the CDR3 is TGTGCCAGCAGTCCCCAGGCCGACTACGAGCAGTACTTC.

This chain joins TRBV27 and TRBJ2-1, with 8 bases aligning to TRBD2. The junction had 0 bases not matched to a gene; V was cut back by 2 bases and J by 6 bases. Germline V gene data show CDR1 as MNHEY and CDR2 as SMNVEV (reference sequence). The CDR3 contains 13 residues. The CDR3 here is CASSLAGGNEQFF. The CDR3 coding sequence is TGTGCCAGCAGTTTAGCGGGGGGCAATGAGCAGTTCTTC.

This clone showed up just a few times. J is TRBJ2-2 and V is TRBV7-9; D is unclear. Deletions cut 2 bases from V and 5 bases from J, with 9 bases between. CDR1 and CDR2 (germline): SEHNR, FQNEAQ (reference sequence). The CDR3 sequence is 14 residues long. The CDR3 spells CASSLSDGTGELFF. Written as DNA, the CDR3 is TGTGCCAGCAGCTTATCGGACGGGACCGGGGAGCTGTTTTTT.

The chain carries TRBV28 and TRBJ1-2, with D maybe TRBD1 (5 bases). CDR1 and CDR2 (germline): MDHEN, SYDVKM. The V and J ends lost 5 bases and 2 bases respectively, with 12 bases between them. The CDR3 extends over 14 amino acids. The CDR3: CASSAYRQNYGYTF. CDR3 nucleotide sequence: TGTGCCAGCAGTGCATACCGACAGAACTATGGCTACACCTTC.

Only one count was recorded for this clone. CDR3 in amino acids: CASSLLAGGLRSTDTQYF. Written as DNA, the CDR3 is TGTGCCAGCAGTTTACTAGCGGGGGGCCTCCGTTCCACAGATACGCAGTATTTT. The V call is TRBV5-5, the J call TRBJ2-3; 12 positions match TRBD2. Germline CDR1 is SGHKS and CDR2 is YYEKEE (reference sequence). V gave up 5 bases and J gave up 2 bases; unmatched junction bases: 12. This CDR3 has 18 amino acids.

The rearrangement uses TRBV19 and TRBJ2-1; unclear D gene. V lost 1 base and J 7 bases, leaving 5 bases between the germline ends. The CDR3 consists of 12 residues. Germline V gene lookup returns CDR1 LNHDA and CDR2 SQIVND (reference sequence). Written as DNA, the CDR3 is TGTGCCAGTAGTATAGCCCCTAATGAGCAGTTCTTC. Its translation is CASSIAPNEQFF.

V and J are TRBV4-1 and TRBJ2-1, with 11 bases matching TRBD2. Germline CDR1 MGHRA, CDR2 YSYEKL. J gave up 6 bases and V 1 base, and 5 bases lay outside the gene matches. The CDR3 spans 16 residues. The DNA of the CDR3 is TGCGCCAGCAGCCAAGTGGAACTAGCGGGAGTCAATGAGCAGTTCTTC. It yields the protein CASSQVELAGVNEQFF.

The genes are TRBV25-1 and TRBJ2-1; 9 nucleotides match TRBD1. There are 14 residues in the CDR3. The V gene's germline CDR1 is MGHDK and CDR2 SYGVNS. The V segment lost 10 bases and the J segment 3 bases; nucleotides outside the gene matches: 7. Here the CDR3 reads CAISGTGIYNEQFF. The CDR3 DNA sequence: TGTGCCATTTCCGGGACAGGGATCTACAATGAGCAGTTCTTC.

The genes are TRBV5-8 and TRBJ2-5; 7 nucleotides line up with TRBD1. The CDR3 runs to 14 residues. V shed 6 bases and J 1 base; nucleotides not matched to a gene: 6. In germline, CDR1 is SGHTS, CDR2 YDEGEE. CDR3 sequence reads: CASTVGTAQETQYF. The CDR3 DNA sequence: TGTGCCAGCACCGTCGGGACAGCCCAAGAGACCCAGTACTTC.

The chain links TRBV4-3 to TRBJ2-3, with TRBD2 identical over 8 bases. In germline, CDR1 is LGHNA, CDR2 YSLEER. The ends lost 2 bases at V and 0 bases at J; junction bases unmatched: 7. The CDR3 spans 17 residues. The CDR3: CASSQFPAGVSTDTQYF. The CDR3 nucleotides read TGCGCCAGCAGCCAATTCCCAGCGGGGGTTAGCACAGATACGCAGTATTTT.

The V call is TRBV10-3, the J call TRBJ2-3, with 10 bases fitting TRBD1. Germline values: CDR1 ENHRY, CDR2 SYGVKD. J lost 4 bases, V lost 10 bases, and 8 bases had no gene match. This CDR3 has 14 amino acids. The chain's CDR3 is CATGQGVSSDTQYF. The CDR3 nucleotides are TGTGCCACCGGACAGGGGGTGAGCTCAGATACGCAGTATTTT.

The rearrangement links TRBV6-1 to TRBJ2-7; D is perhaps TRBD2 (6 bases). The CDR3 spans 16 residues. CDR1 and CDR2 from the germline V gene are MNHNS and SASEGT. Trimming shortened V by 0 bases and J by 1 base, and 13 bases separated the two germline ends. The CDR3 loop reads CASSEAEGTGSYEQYF. In DNA, the CDR3 is TGTGCCAGCAGTGAAGCGGAGGGGACGGGGTCCTACGAGCAGTACTTC.

The chain links TRBV5-1 to TRBJ2-2; the D gene could be TRBD1 or TRBD2 (6 bases each). Trimming left V 4 bases short and J 3 bases short, with 10 bases between. This CDR3 has 14 amino acids. CDR1 SGHRS and CDR2 YFSETQ come from the germline V gene. The CDR3: CASSRGQYTGELFF. CDR3 coding DNA: TGCGCCAGCAGCCGGGGGCAGTACACCGGGGAGCTGTTTTTT.

The gene calls are TRBV19 and TRBJ2-1; D may correspond to TRBD1 or TRBD2 (5 bases each). The CDR3 has 16 residues. V was cut by 6 bases and J by 5 bases, with 20 bases left in between. Germline CDR1 is LNHDA and CDR2 is SQIVND (reference sequence). The CDR3 DNA reads as TGTGCCAGTAGCCCCTCCGGGGCTCGGTCTAACAATGAGCAGTTCTTC. Translated: CASSPSGARSNNEQFF.

This clone was seen a single time. This sequence joins TRBV19 and TRBJ1-5, with D perhaps TRBD1 (5 bases). Trimming took off 3 bases at V and 1 base at J, with 10 bases between the two ends. Germline loops: CDR1 LNHDA, CDR2 SQIVND (reference sequence). This CDR3 region has 15 residues. CDR3 sequence reads: CASSIAGGSNQPQHF. Here the CDR3 DNA reads TGTGCCAGTAGTATTGCGGGGGGAAGCAATCAGCCCCAGCATTTT.

This chain's CDR3 is CASSPAEALRYEQYF. The CDR3 DNA is TGTGCCAGTAGTCCGGCTGAGGCCCTTAGGTACGAGCAGTACTTC. The J gene is TRBJ2-7, the V gene TRBV19; D unclear. This CDR3 comprises 15 residues. The germline gives CDR1 LNHDA, CDR2 SQIVND (reference sequence). V was trimmed by 5 bases and J by 4 bases, leaving 18 bases between them.

The chain links TRBV6-6 to TRBJ1-4; 8 positions agree with TRBD1. The length of the CDR3 is 14 residues. Germline CDR1 MNHNY, CDR2 SVGAGI (reference sequence). Trimming at V came to 5 bases and at J to 6 bases, leaving 5 bases not matched to a gene. The CDR3: CASSTGQGDEKLFF. CDR3 nucleotide sequence: TGTGCCAGCAGTACAGGACAGGGTGATGAAAAACTGTTTTTT.

J is TRBJ1-4 and V is TRBV5-1; weak D call: TRBD1 (5 bases). The CDR3 totals 13 residues. The germline CDR1 and CDR2 sequences are SGHRS and YFSETQ. Trimming pared 0 bases from V and 6 bases from J, leaving 6 bases between. The CDR3 DNA is TGCGCCAGCAGCTTGGTGGGGGATGAAAAACTGTTTTTT. It encodes CASSLVGDEKLFF.

V gene TRBV6-4 combines with J gene TRBJ2-1, with D possibly matching TRBD1 (5 bases). CDR1 and CDR2 (germline): MRHNA, SNTAGT. Trimming removed 0 bases from V and 7 bases from J, with 10 bases in between. This CDR3 has 14 amino acids. The CDR3 coding sequence is TGTGCCAGCAGTGACTCCTTCAGGGCGAATGAGCAGTTCTTC. Protein: CASSDSFRANEQFF.

V is TRBV11-3 and J is TRBJ2-3; maybe TRBD2 (6 bases). The germline V and J ends were trimmed by 7 bases and 2 bases, with 16 bases remaining between them. Germline CDR1 and CDR2: SGHNT and YENEEA. The length of the CDR3 is 15 residues. The CDR3 region has the DNA TGTGCCAGCACCAGACTAGGGGTCCCCACAGATACGCAGTATTTT. Its translation is CASTRLGVPTDTQYF.